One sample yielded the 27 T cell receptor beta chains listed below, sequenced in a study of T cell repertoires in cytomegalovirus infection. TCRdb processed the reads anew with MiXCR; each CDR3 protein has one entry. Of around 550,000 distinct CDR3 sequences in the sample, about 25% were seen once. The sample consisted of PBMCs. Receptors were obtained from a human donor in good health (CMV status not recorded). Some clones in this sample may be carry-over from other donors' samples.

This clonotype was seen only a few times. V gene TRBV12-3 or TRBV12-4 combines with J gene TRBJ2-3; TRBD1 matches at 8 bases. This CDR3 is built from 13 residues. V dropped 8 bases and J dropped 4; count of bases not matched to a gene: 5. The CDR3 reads CASGVTGADTQYF. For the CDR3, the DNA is TGTGCCAGCGGGGTGACAGGGGCAGATACGCAGTATTTT.

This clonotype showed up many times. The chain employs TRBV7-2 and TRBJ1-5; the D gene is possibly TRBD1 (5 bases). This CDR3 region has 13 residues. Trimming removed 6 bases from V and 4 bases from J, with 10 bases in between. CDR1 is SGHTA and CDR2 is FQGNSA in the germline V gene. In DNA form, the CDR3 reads TGTGCCAGCAGAACGACAGAAAATCAGCCCCAGCATTTT. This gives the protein CASRTTENQPQHF.

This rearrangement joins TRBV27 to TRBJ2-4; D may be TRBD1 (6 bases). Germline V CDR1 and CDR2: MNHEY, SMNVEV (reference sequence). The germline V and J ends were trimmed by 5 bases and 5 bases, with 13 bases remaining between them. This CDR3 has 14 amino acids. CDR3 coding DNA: TGTGCCAGCAGTACAGGGCGGCGGGAAAACATTCAGTACTTC. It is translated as CASSTGRRENIQYF.

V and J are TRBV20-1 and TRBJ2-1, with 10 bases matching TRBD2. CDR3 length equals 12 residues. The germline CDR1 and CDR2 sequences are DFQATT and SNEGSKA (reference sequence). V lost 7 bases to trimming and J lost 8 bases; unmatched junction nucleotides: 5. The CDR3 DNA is TGCAGTGGACTAGCGGGTATCGATGAGCAGTTCTTC. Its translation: CSGLAGIDEQFF.

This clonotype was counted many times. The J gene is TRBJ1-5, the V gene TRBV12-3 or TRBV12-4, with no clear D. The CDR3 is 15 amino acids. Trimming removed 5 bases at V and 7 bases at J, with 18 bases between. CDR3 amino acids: CASSPLGSAGQPQHF. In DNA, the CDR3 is TGTGCCAGCAGTCCCTTAGGGAGCGCAGGCCAGCCCCAGCATTTT.

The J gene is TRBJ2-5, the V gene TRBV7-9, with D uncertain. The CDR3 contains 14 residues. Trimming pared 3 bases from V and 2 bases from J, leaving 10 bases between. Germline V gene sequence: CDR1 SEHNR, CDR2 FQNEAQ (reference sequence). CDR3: CASSFFRGQETQYF. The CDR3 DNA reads TGTGCCAGCAGCTTTTTTCGCGGTCAAGAGACCCAGTACTTC. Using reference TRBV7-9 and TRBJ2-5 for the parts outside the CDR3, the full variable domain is DTGVSQNPRHKITKRGQNVTFRCDPISEHNRLYWYRQTLGQGPEFLTYFQNEAQLEKSRLLSDRFSAERPKGSFSTLEIQRTEQGDSAMYLCASSFFRGQETQYFGPGTRLLVL.

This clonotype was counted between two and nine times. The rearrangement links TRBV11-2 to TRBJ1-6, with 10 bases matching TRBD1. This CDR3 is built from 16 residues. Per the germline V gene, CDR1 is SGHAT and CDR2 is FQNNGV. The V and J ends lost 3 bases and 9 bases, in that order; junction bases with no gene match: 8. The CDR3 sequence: CASSFPGRDRGSPLHF. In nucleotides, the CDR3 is TGTGCCAGCAGCTTCCCCGGTCGGGACAGGGGTTCACCCCTCCACTTT.

This CDR3 reads CASSYLAGGPSEQYV. DNA of the CDR3: TGTGCCAGCAGCTACCTAGCGGGAGGGCCGAGCGAGCAGTACGTC. V usage is TRBV5-6 and J usage is TRBJ2-7; 12 bases match TRBD2. CDR1 is SGHDT, CDR2 YYEEEE, per germline. The junction had 7 bases not matched to a gene; V was cut back by 3 bases and J by 6 bases. This CDR3 region has 15 residues.

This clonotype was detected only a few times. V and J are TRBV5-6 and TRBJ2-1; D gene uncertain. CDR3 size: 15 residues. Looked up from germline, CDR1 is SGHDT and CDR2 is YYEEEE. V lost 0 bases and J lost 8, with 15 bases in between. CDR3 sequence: CASSLAGHRSDEQFF. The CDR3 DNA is TGTGCCAGCAGCTTGGCCGGGCATAGGAGCGATGAGCAGTTCTTC.

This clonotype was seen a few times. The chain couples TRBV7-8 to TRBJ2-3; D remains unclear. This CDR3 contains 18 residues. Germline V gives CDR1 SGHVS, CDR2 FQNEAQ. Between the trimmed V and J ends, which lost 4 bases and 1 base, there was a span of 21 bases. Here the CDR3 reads CASSSGDTTPSRTDTQYF. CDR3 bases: TGTGCCAGCAGCTCCGGAGACACGACCCCTTCGCGCACAGATACGCAGTATTTT.

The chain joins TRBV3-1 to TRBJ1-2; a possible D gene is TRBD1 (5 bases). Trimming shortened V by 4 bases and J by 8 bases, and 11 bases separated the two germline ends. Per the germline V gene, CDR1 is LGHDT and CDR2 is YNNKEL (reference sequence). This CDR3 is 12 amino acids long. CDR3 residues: CASSPGGFGYTF. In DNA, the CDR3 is TGTGCCAGCAGCCCCGGGGGGTTCGGCTACACCTTC.

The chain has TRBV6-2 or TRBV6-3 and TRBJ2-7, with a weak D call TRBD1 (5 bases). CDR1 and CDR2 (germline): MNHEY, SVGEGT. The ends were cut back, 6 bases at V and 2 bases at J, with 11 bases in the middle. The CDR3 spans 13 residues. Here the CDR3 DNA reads TGTGCCAGCAGACAAACAGGACCCTACGAGCAGTACGTC. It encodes CASRQTGPYEQYV.

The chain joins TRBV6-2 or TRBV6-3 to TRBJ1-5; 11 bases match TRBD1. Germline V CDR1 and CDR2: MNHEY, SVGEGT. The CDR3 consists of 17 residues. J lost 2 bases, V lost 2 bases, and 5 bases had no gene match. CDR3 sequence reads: CASSYHGQGAGNQPQHF. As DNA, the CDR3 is TGTGCCAGCAGTTACCACGGACAGGGGGCGGGCAATCAGCCCCAGCATTTT.

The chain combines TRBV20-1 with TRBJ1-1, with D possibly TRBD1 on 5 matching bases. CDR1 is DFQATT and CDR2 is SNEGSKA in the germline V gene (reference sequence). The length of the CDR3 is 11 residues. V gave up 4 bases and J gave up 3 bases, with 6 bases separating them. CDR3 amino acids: CSAKGYTEAFF. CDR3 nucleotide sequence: TGCAGTGCTAAGGGGTACACTGAAGCTTTCTTT.

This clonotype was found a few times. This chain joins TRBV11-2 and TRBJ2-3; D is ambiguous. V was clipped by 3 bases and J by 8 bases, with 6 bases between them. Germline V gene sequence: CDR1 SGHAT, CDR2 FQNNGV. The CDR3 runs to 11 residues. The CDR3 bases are TGTGCCAGCAGCTTCTCCTCTACGCAGTATTTT. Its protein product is CASSFSSTQYF.

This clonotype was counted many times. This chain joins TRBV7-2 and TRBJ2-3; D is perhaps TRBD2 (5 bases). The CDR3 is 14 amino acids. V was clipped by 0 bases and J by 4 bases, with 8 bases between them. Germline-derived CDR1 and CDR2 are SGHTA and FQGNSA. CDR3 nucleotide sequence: TGTGCCAGCAGCTTAGCGGGAGCGGCAGATACGCAGTATTTT. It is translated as CASSLAGAADTQYF.

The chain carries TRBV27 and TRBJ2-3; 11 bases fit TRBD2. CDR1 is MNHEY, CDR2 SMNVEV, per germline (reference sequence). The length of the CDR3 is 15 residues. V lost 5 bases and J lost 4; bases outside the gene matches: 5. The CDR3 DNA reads TGTGCCAGCAGTGAAACTAGCGGGAGTGCAGATACGCAGTATTTT. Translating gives CASSETSGSADTQYF.

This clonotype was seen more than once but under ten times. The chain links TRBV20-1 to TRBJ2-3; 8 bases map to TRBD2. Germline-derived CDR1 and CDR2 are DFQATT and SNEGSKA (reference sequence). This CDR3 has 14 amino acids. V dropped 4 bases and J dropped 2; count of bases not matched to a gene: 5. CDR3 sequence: CSATPGRATDTQYF. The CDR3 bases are TGCAGTGCTACGCCCGGGAGGGCCACAGATACGCAGTATTTT.

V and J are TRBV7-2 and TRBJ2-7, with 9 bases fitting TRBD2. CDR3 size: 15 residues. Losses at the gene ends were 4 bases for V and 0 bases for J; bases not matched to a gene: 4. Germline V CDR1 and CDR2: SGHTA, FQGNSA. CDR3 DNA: TGTGCCAGCAGCTACCGAGCGGGAGGCTCCTACGAGCAGTACTTC. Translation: CASSYRAGGSYEQYF.

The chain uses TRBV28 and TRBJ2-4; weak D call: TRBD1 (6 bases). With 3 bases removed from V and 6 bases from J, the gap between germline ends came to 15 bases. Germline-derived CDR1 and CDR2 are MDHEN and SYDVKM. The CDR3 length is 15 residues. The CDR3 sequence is CASSFSTGLGNIQYF. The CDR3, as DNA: TGTGCCAGCAGTTTCTCGACAGGATTGGGAAACATTCAGTACTTC.

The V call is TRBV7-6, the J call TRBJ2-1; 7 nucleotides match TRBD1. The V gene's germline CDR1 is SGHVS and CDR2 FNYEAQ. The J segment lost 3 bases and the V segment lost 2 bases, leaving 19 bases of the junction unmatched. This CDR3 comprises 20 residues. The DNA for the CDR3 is TGTGCCAGCAGCTTAAAGTACAAGGGGTCGGGACAGCCTTTCTACAATGAGCAGTTCTTC. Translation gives CASSLKYKGSGQPFYNEQFF. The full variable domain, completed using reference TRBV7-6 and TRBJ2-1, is GAGVSQSPRYKVTKRGQDVALRCDPISGHVSLYWYRQALGQGPEFLTYFNYEAQQDKSGLPNDRFSAERPEGSISTLTIQRTEQRDSAMYRCASSLKYKGSGQPFYNEQFFGPGTRLTVL.

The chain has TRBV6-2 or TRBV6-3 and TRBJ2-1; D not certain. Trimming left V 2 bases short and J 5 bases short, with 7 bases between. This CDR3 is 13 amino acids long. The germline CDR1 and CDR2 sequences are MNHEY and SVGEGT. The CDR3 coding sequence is TGTGCCAGCAGTTACAGGGAACACAATGAGCAGTTCTTC. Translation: CASSYREHNEQFF.

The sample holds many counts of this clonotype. As DNA, the CDR3 is TGTGCCAGCAGCCCCTCCCGGGGCTCTGGAAACACCATATATTTT. Its protein product is CASSPSRGSGNTIYF. This chain links TRBV28 with TRBJ1-3; D gene ambiguous. V was cut by 6 bases and J by 0 bases, with 12 bases left in between. The germline CDR1 and CDR2 sequences are MDHEN and SYDVKM. The CDR3 is 15 residues long.

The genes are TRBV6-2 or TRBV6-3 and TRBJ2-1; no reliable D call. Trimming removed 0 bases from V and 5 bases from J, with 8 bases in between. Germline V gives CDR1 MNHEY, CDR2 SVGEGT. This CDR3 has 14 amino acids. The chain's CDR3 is CASSYSTNDNEQFF. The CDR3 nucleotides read TGTGCCAGCAGTTACTCGACAAATGACAATGAGCAGTTCTTC.

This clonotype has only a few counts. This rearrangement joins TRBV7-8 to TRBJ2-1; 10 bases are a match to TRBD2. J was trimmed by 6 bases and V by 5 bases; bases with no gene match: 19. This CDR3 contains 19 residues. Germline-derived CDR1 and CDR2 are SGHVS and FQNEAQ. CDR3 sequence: CASSPSRAAGGPFRNEQFF. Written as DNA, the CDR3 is TGTGCCAGCAGCCCCAGCAGGGCAGCGGGAGGGCCTTTTCGCAATGAGCAGTTCTTC.

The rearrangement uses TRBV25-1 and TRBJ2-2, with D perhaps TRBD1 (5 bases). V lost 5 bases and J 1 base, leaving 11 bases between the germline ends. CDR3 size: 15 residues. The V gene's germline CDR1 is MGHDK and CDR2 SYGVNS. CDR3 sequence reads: CASSMWTRNTGELFF. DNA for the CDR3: TGTGCCAGCAGTATGTGGACAAGGAACACCGGGGAGCTGTTTTTT.

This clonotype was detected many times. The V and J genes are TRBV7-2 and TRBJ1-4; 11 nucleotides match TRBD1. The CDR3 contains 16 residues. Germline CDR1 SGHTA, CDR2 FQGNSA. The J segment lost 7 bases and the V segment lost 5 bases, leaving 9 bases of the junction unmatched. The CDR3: CASSPRTGGVGEKLFF. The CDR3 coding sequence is TGTGCCAGCAGCCCCCGGACAGGGGGCGTGGGTGAAAAACTGTTTTTT.